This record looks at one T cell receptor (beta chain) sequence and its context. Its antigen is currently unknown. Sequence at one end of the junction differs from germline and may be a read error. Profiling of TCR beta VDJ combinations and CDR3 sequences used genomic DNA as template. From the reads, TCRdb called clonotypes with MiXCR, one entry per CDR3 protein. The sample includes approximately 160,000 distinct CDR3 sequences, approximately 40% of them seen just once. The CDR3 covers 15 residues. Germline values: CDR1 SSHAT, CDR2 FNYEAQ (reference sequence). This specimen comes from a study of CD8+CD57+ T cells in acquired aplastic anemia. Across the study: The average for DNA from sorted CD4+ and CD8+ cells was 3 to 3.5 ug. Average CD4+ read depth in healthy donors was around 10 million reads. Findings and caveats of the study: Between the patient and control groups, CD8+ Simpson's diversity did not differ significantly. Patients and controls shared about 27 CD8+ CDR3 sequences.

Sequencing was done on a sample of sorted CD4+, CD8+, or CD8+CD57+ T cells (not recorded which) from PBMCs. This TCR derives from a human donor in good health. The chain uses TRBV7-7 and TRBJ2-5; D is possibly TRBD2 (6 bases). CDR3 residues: CASSPPVGGQETQYF. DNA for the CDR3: TGTGCTAGCAGCCCCCCCGTCGGGGGACAAGAGACCCAGTACTTC.